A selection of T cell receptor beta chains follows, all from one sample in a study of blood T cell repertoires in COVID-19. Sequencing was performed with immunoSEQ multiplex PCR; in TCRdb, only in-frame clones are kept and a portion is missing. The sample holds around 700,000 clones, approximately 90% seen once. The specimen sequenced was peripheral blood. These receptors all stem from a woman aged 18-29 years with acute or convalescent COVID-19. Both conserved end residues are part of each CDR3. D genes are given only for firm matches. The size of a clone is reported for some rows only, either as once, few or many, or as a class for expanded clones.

CDR3aa: CASSLAAGGRNGYTF; CDR3nt: TGCGCCAGCAGCTTGGCGGCAGGGGGCAGGAATGGCTACACCTTC; d_gene: TRBD1; v_gene: TRBV5-1; abundance: .; j_gene: TRBJ1-2
CDR3aa: CASSTGTNVYGYTF; CDR3nt: TGTGCCAGCTCAACGGGGACAAACGTCTATGGCTACACCTTC; d_gene: .; v_gene: TRBV18; abundance: .; j_gene: TRBJ1-2
CDR3aa: CSVLLPGEGGYTF; CDR3nt: TGCAGCGTTTTGTTACCAGGGGAGGGCGGCTACACCTTC; d_gene: .; v_gene: TRBV29-1; abundance: .; j_gene: TRBJ1-2
CDR3aa: CASSSANTNPRDRQYTQYF; CDR3nt: TGCGCCAGCAGCTCCGCGAACACAAACCCCCGGGACAGGCAGTATACGCAGTATTTT; d_gene: TRBD1; v_gene: TRBV5-1; abundance: .; j_gene: TRBJ2-3
CDR3aa: CSVGQGEGSEQYF; CDR3nt: TGCAGCGTAGGACAGGGTGAGGGTAGCGAGCAGTACTTC; d_gene: TRBD1; v_gene: TRBV29-1; abundance: .; j_gene: TRBJ2-7
CDR3aa: CASSLAPTGTNEKLFF; CDR3nt: TGTGCCAGCAGCTTGGCCCCCACAGGGACTAATGAAAAACTGTTTTTT; d_gene: .; v_gene: TRBV5-6; abundance: .; j_gene: TRBJ1-4
CDR3aa: CASSEVTVNDQPQHF; CDR3nt: TGTGCCAGCAGTGAAGTGACAGTCAACGATCAGCCCCAGCATTTT; d_gene: .; v_gene: TRBV2; abundance: .; j_gene: TRBJ1-5
CDR3aa: CASSRGSPDNSPLHF; CDR3nt: TGTGCCAGCAGCCGCGGGTCCCCGGATAATTCACCCCTCCACTTT; d_gene: .; v_gene: TRBV7-2; abundance: .; j_gene: TRBJ1-6
CDR3aa: CSASRHGQGAVGAFF; CDR3nt: TGCAGTGCTAGTCGTCACGGGCAGGGGGCGGTTGGAGCTTTCTTT; d_gene: TRBD1; v_gene: TRBV20-1; abundance: .; j_gene: TRBJ1-1
CDR3aa: CATSDPKGRAYEQYF; CDR3nt: TGTGCCACCAGTGACCCCAAGGGCAGGGCCTACGAGCAGTACTTC; d_gene: .; v_gene: TRBV24-1; abundance: .; j_gene: TRBJ2-7
CDR3aa: CASSSGTGPIQYF; CDR3nt: TGTGCCAGCAGCTCGGGAACAGGGCCCATTCAGTACTTC; d_gene: .; v_gene: TRBV5-6; abundance: .; j_gene: TRBJ2-4
CDR3aa: CASSLRAGPAYEQYF; CDR3nt: TGCGCCAGCAGCTTGCGTGCAGGGCCGGCCTACGAGCAGTACTTC; d_gene: .; v_gene: TRBV5-1; abundance: once; j_gene: TRBJ2-7
CDR3aa: CASSPVQGGEQYF; CDR3nt: TGTGCCAGCAGCCCCGTACAAGGAGGCGAGCAGTACTTC; d_gene: .; v_gene: TRBV11-3; abundance: .; j_gene: TRBJ2-7
CDR3aa: CASKSIGQISSYNSPLHF; CDR3nt: TGTGCCAGTAAATCAATAGGACAGATCAGCTCCTATAATTCACCCCTCCACTTT; d_gene: .; v_gene: TRBV19; abundance: .; j_gene: TRBJ1-6
CDR3aa: CAWSPSSYEQYF; CDR3nt: TGTGCCTGGAGCCCCTCGTCCTACGAGCAGTACTTC; d_gene: .; v_gene: TRBV30; abundance: once; j_gene: TRBJ2-7
CDR3aa: CAWKPLDETQYF; CDR3nt: TGTGCCTGGAAGCCCCTAGATGAGACCCAGTACTTC; d_gene: .; v_gene: TRBV30; abundance: .; j_gene: TRBJ2-5
CDR3aa: CATSSFGTSGNEQFF; CDR3nt: TGTGCCACCAGTTCCTTCGGGACTAGCGGCAATGAGCAGTTCTTC; d_gene: TRBD2; v_gene: TRBV24-1; abundance: once; j_gene: TRBJ2-1
CDR3aa: CASSPRPLASGSTEAFF; CDR3nt: TGCGCCAGCAGCCCGCGGCCCCTTGCTTCGGGGAGCACTGAAGCTTTCTTT; d_gene: .; v_gene: TRBV5-1; abundance: once; j_gene: TRBJ1-1
CDR3aa: CASSVDLGTADLPNTGELFF; CDR3nt: TGTGCCAGCAGCGTAGACCTTGGGACAGCAGATCTACCGAACACCGGGGAGCTGTTTTTT; d_gene: TRBD1; v_gene: TRBV9; abundance: once; j_gene: TRBJ2-2
CDR3aa: CASSQDDWGRNTEAFF; CDR3nt: TGTGCCAGCAGCCAAGATGATTGGGGGCGGAACACTGAAGCTTTCTTT; d_gene: .; v_gene: TRBV14; abundance: .; j_gene: TRBJ1-1
CDR3aa: CAGAGGQAYNEQFF; CDR3nt: TGCGCAGGGGCTGGTGGACAGGCCTACAATGAGCAGTTCTTC; d_gene: TRBD1; v_gene: TRBV29-1; abundance: .; j_gene: TRBJ2-1
CDR3aa: CASSSGTSSGDTQYF; CDR3nt: TGTGCCAGCAGCTCCGGGACTAGCTCTGGAGATACGCAGTATTTT; d_gene: TRBD2; v_gene: TRBV11-2; abundance: .; j_gene: TRBJ2-3
CDR3aa: CASSRTGGGYGYTF; CDR3nt: TGTGCCAGCAGCCGGACAGGGGGCGGATATGGCTACACCTTC; d_gene: TRBD1; v_gene: TRBV3-1/TRBV3-2; abundance: .; j_gene: TRBJ1-2
CDR3aa: CASTIKNTEAFF; CDR3nt: TGTGCCAGCACCATTAAGAACACTGAAGCTTTCTTT; d_gene: .; v_gene: TRBV7-9; abundance: .; j_gene: TRBJ1-1
CDR3aa: CASSQVWALPEGDGYTF; CDR3nt: TGTGCCAGCAGCCAAGTTTGGGCCCTCCCCGAGGGGGATGGCTACACCTTC; d_gene: .; v_gene: TRBV4-2; abundance: .; j_gene: TRBJ1-2
CDR3aa: CASSLVGTTTEAFF; CDR3nt: TGTGCCAGCAGCTTAGTTGGGACTACCACTGAAGCTTTCTTT; d_gene: .; v_gene: TRBV7-8; abundance: once; j_gene: TRBJ1-1
CDR3aa: CASSLGTGPVEKLFF; CDR3nt: TGTGCCAGCAGCTTGGGGACAGGCCCCGTTGAAAAACTGTTTTTT; d_gene: TRBD1; v_gene: TRBV5-6; abundance: .; j_gene: TRBJ1-4
CDR3aa: CASSLERTGEEQYF; CDR3nt: TGCGCCAGCAGCTTGGAGCGGACAGGTGAAGAGCAGTACTTC; d_gene: TRBD1; v_gene: TRBV5-1; abundance: .; j_gene: TRBJ2-7
CDR3aa: CASSEVGQLAKNIQYF; CDR3nt: TGTGCCAGCAGTGAAGTGGGGCAACTAGCCAAAAACATTCAGTACTTC; d_gene: .; v_gene: TRBV2; abundance: .; j_gene: TRBJ2-4
CDR3aa: CASSFVAPYGYTF; CDR3nt: TGTGCCAGCAGTTTCGTGGCCCCCTATGGCTACACCTTC; d_gene: .; v_gene: TRBV12-3/TRBV12-4; abundance: once; j_gene: TRBJ1-2
CDR3aa: CASSLTPYKGSGWNTEAFF; CDR3nt: TGTGCCAGCAGCTTAACCCCGTATAAAGGGAGCGGGTGGAACACTGAAGCTTTCTTT; d_gene: .; v_gene: TRBV7-2; abundance: .; j_gene: TRBJ1-1
CDR3aa: CATSDPSGTGRDSNQPQHF; CDR3nt: TGTGCCACCAGTGATCCGTCCGGGACAGGGCGGGACAGCAATCAGCCCCAGCATTTT; d_gene: TRBD1; v_gene: TRBV24-1; abundance: .; j_gene: TRBJ1-5
CDR3aa: CASSGGTGLYEQYF; CDR3nt: TGTGCCAGCAGCGGGGGGACAGGGCTCTACGAGCAGTACTTC; d_gene: TRBD1; v_gene: TRBV13; abundance: .; j_gene: TRBJ2-7
CDR3aa: CARTSGGVNEQFF; CDR3nt: TGTGCCAGAACTAGCGGGGGGGTGAATGAGCAGTTCTTC; d_gene: TRBD2; v_gene: TRBV30; abundance: .; j_gene: TRBJ2-1
CDR3aa: CASSVTGGEGEKLFF; CDR3nt: TGTGCCAGCAGCGTGACAGGGGGAGAGGGTGAAAAACTGTTTTTT; d_gene: TRBD1; v_gene: TRBV9; abundance: .; j_gene: TRBJ1-4
CDR3aa: CASSHQNTEAFF; CDR3nt: TGTGCCAGCAGCCATCAGAACACTGAAGCTTTCTTT; d_gene: .; v_gene: TRBV3-1/TRBV3-2; abundance: .; j_gene: TRBJ1-1
CDR3aa: CASRPRHRDGGYTF; CDR3nt: TGTGCCAGCAGACCCCGTCACAGGGATGGAGGCTACACCTTC; d_gene: .; v_gene: TRBV6-5; abundance: .; j_gene: TRBJ1-2
CDR3aa: CASSLNSGYGYTF; CDR3nt: TGTGCCAGCAGTTTGAACAGCGGGTACGGCTACACCTTC; d_gene: .; v_gene: TRBV12-3/TRBV12-4; abundance: .; j_gene: TRBJ1-2
CDR3aa: CASSLDLGRVGTF; CDR3nt: TGTGCCAGCAGCTTAGATCTGGGCAGGGTGGGAACCTTC; d_gene: .; v_gene: TRBV11-2; abundance: once; j_gene: TRBJ1-2
CDR3aa: CATSGVKDSYNEQFF; CDR3nt: TGTGCCACCAGTGGCGTGAAGGACAGCTACAATGAGCAGTTCTTC; d_gene: .; v_gene: TRBV24-1; abundance: .; j_gene: TRBJ2-1
CDR3aa: CPQGYYNGYTF; CDR3nt: TGTCCACAGGGATATTATAATGGCTACACCTTC; d_gene: .; v_gene: TRBV20-1; abundance: .; j_gene: TRBJ1-2
CDR3aa: CAISSDRGTQPQHF; CDR3nt: TGTGCCATCAGTTCGGACAGGGGAACACAGCCCCAGCATTTT; d_gene: TRBD1; v_gene: TRBV10-3; abundance: .; j_gene: TRBJ1-5
CDR3aa: CASSSLGVEDTQYF; CDR3nt: TGCGCCAGCAGCTCCCTAGGGGTTGAAGATACGCAGTATTTT; d_gene: .; v_gene: TRBV5-1; abundance: once; j_gene: TRBJ2-3